The text below deals with one TCR beta chain. Its antigen remains unknown. This entry is derived from a study of T cells in Graves' hyperthyroidism and ophthalmopathy. General study findings and limits: The model foresaw ophthalmopathy a median roughly 6.6 months prior to onset.

Amplification of TCR beta CDR3 regions was performed using RNA transcripts as template. The HTBI primer set was used in a first-round RT-PCR of the TCR CDR3. TCRdb passed the multiplex PCR reads through MiXCR, listing each CDR3 protein once. The sample includes about 610,000 distinct CDR3 sequences, approximately 44% of them seen just once. The CDR3 extends over 16 amino acids. V lost 1 base to trimming and J lost 6 bases; unmatched junction nucleotides: 4. CDR1 and CDR2 from the germline V gene are SGDLS and YYNGEE. The sample was peripheral blood or thyroid tissue (not recorded which). The chain links TRBV9 to TRBJ2-2; the match to TRBD2 covers 12 bases. This TCR derives from a woman younger than 30 with Graves' hyperthyroidism. Written as DNA, the CDR3 is TGTGCCAGCAGCGTACTAGCGGGAGGGCCTCCCGGGGAGCTGTTTTTT. This codes for CASSVLAGGPPGELFF.